These T cell receptor beta chains were read from a single sample in a study of cytomegalovirus exposure and HLA in healthy donors. Profiled with immunoSEQ multiplex PCR; TCRdb holds only in-frame clones, not every one. The sample has approximately 120,000 clones; roughly nine tenths are singletons. Material: PBMCs. The receptors here all came from a woman younger than 30 in good health and CMV-seronegative. Both conserved end residues are part of each CDR3. A D gene is named only where the DNA matches it firmly. Rows give clone size only sometimes, using once, few, many, or a class for an expanded clone.

D gene: TRBD1
clone size: -
J gene: TRBJ2-7
V gene: TRBV6-1
CDR3 protein: CASSEWLGTGSHEQYF
CDR3 DNA: TGTGCCAGCAGTGAATGGCTAGGGACAGGGTCACACGAGCAGTACTTC

D gene: -
clone size: -
J gene: TRBJ2-1
V gene: TRBV2
CDR3 protein: CASSDTTSSGQFF
CDR3 DNA: TGTGCCAGCAGTGATACGACCTCCTCGGGGCAGTTCTTC

D gene: -
clone size: once
J gene: TRBJ2-2
V gene: TRBV5-5
CDR3 protein: CASSSPSRLNTGELFF
CDR3 DNA: TGTGCCAGCAGCTCCCCCAGCAGGTTGAACACCGGGGAGCTGTTTTTT

D gene: -
clone size: -
J gene: TRBJ2-5
V gene: TRBV5-1
CDR3 protein: CASSPGMILETQYF
CDR3 DNA: TGCGCCAGCAGTCCAGGGATGATATTGGAGACCCAGTACTTC

D gene: TRBD1
clone size: few
J gene: TRBJ1-5
V gene: TRBV6-4
CDR3 protein: CASSARTGGDQPQHF
CDR3 DNA: TGTGCCAGCAGTGCCCGGACAGGGGGGGATCAGCCCCAGCATTTT

D gene: -
clone size: -
J gene: TRBJ1-3
V gene: TRBV19
CDR3 protein: CASSTGPRRASGNTIYF
CDR3 DNA: TGTGCCAGTAGTACAGGTCCCCGGCGGGCCTCTGGAAACACCATATATTTT

D gene: TRBD1
clone size: few
J gene: TRBJ1-1
V gene: TRBV10-2
CDR3 protein: CASSEIRGLRVNTEAFF
CDR3 DNA: TGCGCCAGCAGTGAGATTAGGGGGCTACGGGTGAACACTGAAGCTTTCTTT

D gene: TRBD1
clone size: few
J gene: TRBJ1-3
V gene: TRBV7-2
CDR3 protein: CASKGQGSGNTIYF
CDR3 DNA: TGTGCCAGCAAGGGACAGGGCTCTGGAAACACCATATATTTT

D gene: TRBD2
clone size: -
J gene: TRBJ2-3
V gene: TRBV9
CDR3 protein: CASSPAGSGSRGGDTDTQYF
CDR3 DNA: TGTGCCAGCAGCCCGGCCGGAAGCGGGAGTAGGGGAGGGGATACAGATACGCAGTATTTT

D gene: TRBD1
clone size: -
J gene: TRBJ1-1
V gene: TRBV28
CDR3 protein: CASSRYFGTGVTEAFF
CDR3 DNA: TGTGCCAGCAGTCGATACTTCGGGACAGGAGTCACTGAAGCTTTCTTT

D gene: -
clone size: -
J gene: TRBJ1-1
V gene: TRBV4-1
CDR3 protein: CASSQTANTEAFF
CDR3 DNA: TGCGCCAGCAGCCAAACAGCGAACACTGAAGCTTTCTTT

D gene: -
clone size: -
J gene: TRBJ1-3
V gene: TRBV28
CDR3 protein: CASSKLYRNTIYF
CDR3 DNA: TGTGCCAGCAGCAAACTCTACCGAAACACCATATATTTT

D gene: -
clone size: -
J gene: TRBJ2-7
V gene: TRBV29-1
CDR3 protein: CSVEDPSRVGYEQYF
CDR3 DNA: TGCAGCGTTGAAGATCCCTCGCGAGTTGGCTACGAGCAGTACTTC

D gene: TRBD1
clone size: -
J gene: TRBJ1-4
V gene: TRBV6-6
CDR3 protein: CASSWTGTNEKLFF
CDR3 DNA: TGTGCCAGCAGTTGGACAGGGACTAATGAAAAACTGTTTTTT

D gene: TRBD2
clone size: -
J gene: TRBJ2-1
V gene: TRBV15
CDR3 protein: CATSRGGTSGSWLNEQFF
CDR3 DNA: TGTGCCACCAGCAGAGGGGGGACTAGCGGGTCTTGGCTGAATGAGCAGTTCTTC

D gene: -
clone size: -
J gene: TRBJ2-7
V gene: TRBV2
CDR3 protein: CASSEYPSYEQYF
CDR3 DNA: TGTGCCAGCAGTGAATACCCCAGCTACGAGCAGTACTTC

D gene: TRBD1
clone size: -
J gene: TRBJ1-6
V gene: TRBV15
CDR3 protein: CATSRPYRGSSYNSPLHF
CDR3 DNA: TGTGCCACCAGCAGACCTTACAGGGGGAGCTCCTATAATTCACCCCTCCACTTT

D gene: -
clone size: once
J gene: TRBJ2-2
V gene: TRBV4-1
CDR3 protein: CASSQESGGELFF
CDR3 DNA: TGCGCCAGCAGCCAAGAGTCCGGCGGGGAGCTGTTTTTT

D gene: -
clone size: -
J gene: TRBJ1-1
V gene: TRBV19
CDR3 protein: CASKRGAYTEAFF
CDR3 DNA: TGTGCCAGTAAAAGGGGCGCTTACACTGAAGCTTTCTTT

D gene: -
clone size: -
J gene: TRBJ1-3
V gene: TRBV2
CDR3 protein: CASKGYISGNTIYF
CDR3 DNA: TGTGCCAGCAAGGGGTACATCTCTGGAAACACCATATATTTT

D gene: TRBD2
clone size: -
J gene: TRBJ2-1
V gene: TRBV28
CDR3 protein: CASSPSGRGNYNEQFF
CDR3 DNA: TGTGCCAGCTCTCCTAGCGGGAGAGGGAACTACAATGAGCAGTTCTTC

D gene: -
clone size: -
J gene: TRBJ2-1
V gene: TRBV9
CDR3 protein: CASSARGQLVYGSNEQFF
CDR3 DNA: TGTGCCAGCAGCGCACGAGGACAGTTGGTTTACGGGTCGAATGAGCAGTTCTTC

D gene: -
clone size: -
J gene: TRBJ1-1
V gene: TRBV30
CDR3 protein: CAWGGYTEAFF
CDR3 DNA: TGTGCCTGGGGGGGCTACACTGAAGCTTTCTTT

D gene: TRBD2
clone size: -
J gene: TRBJ2-5
V gene: TRBV30
CDR3 protein: CAWTRRGGPEETQYF
CDR3 DNA: TGTGCCTGGACACGACGCGGGGGGCCAGAAGAGACCCAGTACTTC

D gene: TRBD1
clone size: -
J gene: TRBJ1-3
V gene: TRBV6-1
CDR3 protein: CASSTQGGSGNTIYF
CDR3 DNA: TGTGCCAGCAGTACTCAGGGGGGATCTGGAAACACCATATATTTT

D gene: -
clone size: -
J gene: TRBJ2-1
V gene: TRBV9
CDR3 protein: CASSHRDFFYNEQFF
CDR3 DNA: TGTGCCAGCAGCCACCGGGACTTTTTCTACAATGAGCAGTTCTTC

D gene: TRBD1
clone size: -
J gene: TRBJ1-3
V gene: TRBV7-9
CDR3 protein: CASSLGQGATGNTIYF
CDR3 DNA: TGTGCCAGCAGCTTGGGACAGGGGGCAACTGGAAACACCATATATTTT

D gene: -
clone size: -
J gene: TRBJ1-1
V gene: TRBV4-3
CDR3 protein: CASSLDLGGEAFF
CDR3 DNA: TGCGCCAGCAGCCTGGACTTGGGCGGTGAAGCTTTCTTT

D gene: TRBD2
clone size: once
J gene: TRBJ2-1
V gene: TRBV28
CDR3 protein: CASSLSAAGGYEQFF
CDR3 DNA: TGTGCCAGCAGTTTATCAGCAGCGGGAGGCTATGAGCAGTTCTTC

D gene: -
clone size: -
J gene: TRBJ2-1
V gene: TRBV2
CDR3 protein: CASSERQGPGNEQFF
CDR3 DNA: TGTGCCAGCAGTGAGAGGCAGGGGCCAGGGAATGAGCAGTTCTTC

D gene: -
clone size: -
J gene: TRBJ1-3
V gene: TRBV7-9
CDR3 protein: CASSAGQPGNTIYF
CDR3 DNA: TGTGCCAGCAGCGCAGGACAGCCTGGAAACACCATATATTTT

D gene: -
clone size: -
J gene: TRBJ1-1
V gene: TRBV10-3
CDR3 protein: CAISATEGTEAFF
CDR3 DNA: TGTGCCATCAGCGCGACCGAGGGCACTGAAGCTTTCTTT

D gene: -
clone size: -
J gene: TRBJ2-1
V gene: TRBV5-1
CDR3 protein: CASSSLDNEQFF
CDR3 DNA: TGCGCCAGCAGCTCGCTAGACAATGAGCAGTTCTTC

D gene: -
clone size: -
J gene: TRBJ1-3
V gene: TRBV27
CDR3 protein: CASTPGRDSGNTIYF
CDR3 DNA: TGTGCCAGCACCCCCGGACGGGACTCTGGAAACACCATATATTTT

D gene: TRBD2
clone size: once
J gene: TRBJ2-7
V gene: TRBV28
CDR3 protein: CASTTSGRAGSEQYF
CDR3 DNA: TGTGCCAGCACTACTAGCGGGAGGGCCGGTAGCGAGCAGTACTTC

D gene: TRBD1
clone size: -
J gene: TRBJ1-5
V gene: TRBV6-1
CDR3 protein: CAIKGKGQVNQPQHF
CDR3 DNA: TGTGCCATAAAAGGGAAGGGACAGGTAAATCAGCCCCAGCATTTT

D gene: -
clone size: -
J gene: TRBJ2-3
V gene: TRBV9
CDR3 protein: CASSGPPGHSTDTQYF
CDR3 DNA: TGTGCCAGCAGCGGACCCCCGGGACATAGCACAGATACGCAGTATTTT

D gene: -
clone size: -
J gene: TRBJ1-4
V gene: TRBV28
CDR3 protein: CASSCRTDDEKLFF
CDR3 DNA: TGTGCCAGCAGTTGCCGGACAGACGATGAAAAACTGTTTTTT

D gene: -
clone size: -
J gene: TRBJ2-2
V gene: TRBV28
CDR3 protein: CASSPRGPGELFF
CDR3 DNA: TGTGCCAGCAGTCCCCGTGGCCCCGGGGAGCTGTTTTTT

D gene: TRBD1
clone size: -
J gene: TRBJ2-5
V gene: TRBV6-5
CDR3 protein: CASSPRGLGETQYF
CDR3 DNA: TGTGCCAGCAGTCCCAGGGGGCTTGGGGAGACCCAGTACTTC

D gene: -
clone size: once
J gene: TRBJ1-2
V gene: TRBV7-9
CDR3 protein: CASSMDSQYGYTF
CDR3 DNA: TGTGCCAGCAGCATGGACAGTCAGTATGGCTACACCTTC

D gene: -
clone size: -
J gene: TRBJ1-2
V gene: TRBV5-4
CDR3 protein: CASSLEIGVYGYTF
CDR3 DNA: TGTGCCAGCAGCTTGGAGATAGGGGTTTATGGCTACACCTTC

D gene: -
clone size: -
J gene: TRBJ1-2
V gene: TRBV5-5
CDR3 protein: CASSYNLQGNYGYTF
CDR3 DNA: TGTGCCAGCAGCTACAACCTACAGGGAAACTATGGCTACACCTTC

D gene: TRBD1
clone size: -
J gene: TRBJ1-1
V gene: TRBV2
CDR3 protein: CASSWTGDRVTEAFF
CDR3 DNA: TGTGCCAGCAGTTGGACCGGGGACAGGGTCACTGAAGCTTTCTTT

D gene: -
clone size: -
J gene: TRBJ1-2
V gene: TRBV5-1
CDR3 protein: CASSLELHHGYTF
CDR3 DNA: TGCGCCAGCAGCTTGGAACTACATCATGGCTACACCTTC

D gene: -
clone size: -
J gene: TRBJ2-1
V gene: TRBV19
CDR3 protein: CASNEGLPYNEQFF
CDR3 DNA: TGTGCCAGTAATGAGGGATTGCCCTACAATGAGCAGTTCTTC

D gene: -
clone size: -
J gene: TRBJ1-3
V gene: TRBV28
CDR3 protein: CASIDITLSGRSGNTIYF
CDR3 DNA: TGTGCCAGCATCGACATAACCTTGTCTGGTCGCTCTGGAAACACCATATATTTT

D gene: TRBD2
clone size: -
J gene: TRBJ2-1
V gene: TRBV2
CDR3 protein: CASRGGLRDEQFF
CDR3 DNA: TGTGCCAGCAGGGGGGGGTTGAGAGATGAGCAGTTCTTC